This TCR beta chain is from a study of shared clonotypes between healthy human individuals. TCRdb keeps only in-frame clones here, not all; method: immunoSEQ multiplex PCR. The sample holds roughly 2,500,000 clones, 80% to 95% seen once. The sequencing input was naive CD4+ T cells from PBMCs. Subset defined: CD45RA+ positively selected. The TCR sequence derives from a man aged 18 to 30 in good health. Some clones in this sample may be carry-over from other donors' samples.

CDR3 region: CASSLEAGHGGTQYF. DNA of the CDR3: TGCGCCAGCAGCTTGGAGGCGGGCCACGGAGGGACCCAGTACTTC. The chain combines TRBV5-1 with TRBJ2-5; a possible D gene is TRBD2 (5 bases). V dropped 0 bases and J dropped 7 bases, with 16 bases sitting between them. Germline V gene sequence: CDR1 SGHRS, CDR2 YFSETQ. The CDR3 length is 15 residues.